This T cell receptor beta chain was obtained from a study of CXCR3-negative and CXCR3-positive naive CD8 T cells. Findings and limits, study-wide: CXCR3-positive naive cells had more hydrophobic TRB CDR3s than CXCR3-negative naive cells.

The method, 5' RACE with UMI labels, was used to prepare the TRB cDNA libraries. No DNA is given; TCRdb re-called the 5' RACE reads and lists each CDR3 protein once. The sample features some 150,000 distinct CDR3 sequences, with 0.25% to 0.3% in its top ten. In the case of this clonotype: Its antigen is undetermined.

The CDR3 covers 15 residues. Germline assignment: CDR1 MGHDK and CDR2 SYGVNS. The sequenced sample consisted of naive CXCR3+ CD8+ T cells from blood. Noted subset: CD45RO-CCR7+CD27+CD95- naive CD8+ T cells expressing CXCR3 (TNR3+). J is TRBJ2-1 and V is TRBV25-1. This sequence originates from a human donor in good health. Some clones in this sample may be carry-over from other donors' samples. The CDR3 sequence: CASSEYQSPHNEQFF.